This is a list of T cell receptor beta chains from one sample in a study of metastatic and nonmetastatic thyroid tumors. TCRdb re-called clones via MiXCR from the PCR reads. Among about 4,500 clones, around 30% were seen once, and the ten largest hold around 15%. The sample taken for sequencing was adjacent normal tissue. These receptors came from a male donor with papillary thyroid cancer or a benign thyroid nodule (not recorded which). Some clones in this sample may be carry-over from other donors' samples. The CDR3 runs from the conserved cysteine through the conserved F or W. The D gene is left open where the match is weak. Rows give clone size only sometimes, using once, few, many, or a class for an expanded clone.

J gene	clone size	D gene	V gene	CDR3 DNA	CDR3 protein
TRBJ2-1	.	TRBD2	TRBV12-3/TRBV12-4	TGTGCCAGCAGTCCGGGACTAAACAATGAGCAGTTCTTC	CASSPGLNNEQFF
TRBJ2-7	.	TRBD1	TRBV5-5	TGTGCCAGCAGCTTGATCGGACAGGGTGGGTACGAGCAGTACTTC	CASSLIGQGGYEQYF
TRBJ2-7	few	TRBD2	TRBV12-3/TRBV12-4	TGTGCCAGCAGTCTGACGGGAGGCGAGCAGTACTTC	CASSLTGGEQYF
TRBJ2-1	.	TRBD2	TRBV12-3/TRBV12-4	TGTGCCAGAAGACCGGGGACTAGCGGGAACGGGGATGAGCAGTTCTTC	CARRPGTSGNGDEQFF
TRBJ1-5	.	.	TRBV6-2/TRBV6-3	TGTGCCAGCAGTTACCCGAAAGGGCCGCATTTT	CASSYPKGPHF
TRBJ1-1	.	TRBD1	TRBV7-9	TGTGCCAGCAGCTCGGACAGGGGGCGGAACACTGAAGCTTTCTTT	CASSSDRGRNTEAFF
TRBJ2-5	.	TRBD2	TRBV6-2/TRBV6-3	TGTGCCAGCAGTTACGCTGCGGGAGGGCGAGAGACCCAGTACTTC	CASSYAAGGRETQYF
TRBJ2-7	many	.	TRBV6-2/TRBV6-3	TGTGCCAGCAGTTACTCGATGGTCTCGGGTGACTACGAGCAGTACTTC	CASSYSMVSGDYEQYF
TRBJ2-3	few	.	TRBV6-1	TGTGCCAGCAGAGCCACGGTGGTCGGGAGTTCAGATACGCAGTATTTT	CASRATVVGSSDTQYF
TRBJ2-5	.	.	TRBV5-1	TGCGCCAGCAGCTTTCTGGGACGGCGGGAAGAGACCCAGTACTTC	CASSFLGRREETQYF
TRBJ2-7	few	TRBD1	TRBV28	TGTGCCAGCAGTTTTGGGACAGGGTCCGAGCAGTACTTC	CASSFGTGSEQYF
TRBJ2-7	.	TRBD1	TRBV20-1	TGCAGTGGGGACAGGGAGTCTCAGGAGCAGTACTTC	CSGDRESQEQYF
TRBJ2-2	few	TRBD1	TRBV19	TGTGCCGATGAGGGGGCACGGACCGGGGAGCTGTTTTTT	CADEGARTGELFF
TRBJ2-5	.	TRBD2	TRBV9	TGTGCCAGCAGCGTAGGGGCTAGCGGGTTTGTGCAAGAGACCCAGTACTTC	CASSVGASGFVQETQYF
TRBJ2-1	medium-sized	TRBD2	TRBV30	TGTGCCTGGACCCTTGTCGGGGGGGGGTTTAGTGAGCAGTTCTTC	CAWTLVGGGFSEQFF
TRBJ2-7	.	TRBD1	TRBV20-1	TGCAGTGCTAGAGGGGACAGGGTGTACGAGCAGTACTTC	CSARGDRVYEQYF
TRBJ2-7	.	.	TRBV6-5	TGTGCCAGCAGTTACCCGGACAGTGATAGCTATGCTACCTACGAGCAGTACTTC	CASSYPDSDSYATYEQYF
TRBJ1-1	medium-sized	.	TRBV20-1	TGCAGTGCTAGAGCCGGTACAATCCTAGCCAACACTGAAGCTTTCTTT	CSARAGTILANTEAFF
TRBJ1-6	.	.	TRBV28	TGTGCCAGCAGTTTTGAGGAAGCCTATAATTCACCCCTCCACTTT	CASSFEEAYNSPLHF
TRBJ1-2	once	TRBD1	TRBV5-6	TGTGCCAGCAGCTACGACAGGGCGATGGGTGGCTACACCTTC	CASSYDRAMGGYTF
TRBJ2-4	few	TRBD2	TRBV19	TGTGCCAGTATGGCGGGGGGGGCGGGATTACTAGCCAAAAACATTCAGTACTTC	CASMAGGAGLLAKNIQYF
TRBJ1-5	.	.	TRBV6-1	TGTGCCAGCAGTGAAGCACCCGGGTTCGGCAATCAGCCCCAGCATTTT	CASSEAPGFGNQPQHF
TRBJ2-1	few	TRBD1	TRBV6-4	TGTGCCAGCAGTTACGGGACAGGGGTCAATGAGCAGTTCTTC	CASSYGTGVNEQFF